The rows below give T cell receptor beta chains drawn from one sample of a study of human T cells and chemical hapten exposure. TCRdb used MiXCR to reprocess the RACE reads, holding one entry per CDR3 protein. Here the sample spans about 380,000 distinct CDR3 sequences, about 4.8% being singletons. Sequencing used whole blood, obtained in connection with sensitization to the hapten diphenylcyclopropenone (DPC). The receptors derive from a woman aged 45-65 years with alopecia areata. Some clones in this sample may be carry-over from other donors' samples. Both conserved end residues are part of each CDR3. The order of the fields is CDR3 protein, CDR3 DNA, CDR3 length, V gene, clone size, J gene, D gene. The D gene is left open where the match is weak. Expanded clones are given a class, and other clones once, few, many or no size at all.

CDR3aa: CSVEAGTGAYNEQFF; CDR3nt: TGCAGCGTTGAAGCAGGGACAGGGGCCTACAATGAGCAGTTCTTC; len: 15; v_gene: TRBV29-1; abundance: NA; j_gene: TRBJ2-1; d_gene: TRBD1
CDR3aa: CASSPSPSSGELSDTQYF; CDR3nt: TGTGCCAGCAGCCCTAGCCCTTCTAGCGGGGAGCTTTCAGATACGCAGTATTTT; len: 18; v_gene: TRBV7-6; abundance: many; j_gene: TRBJ2-3; d_gene: TRBD2
CDR3aa: CASSPGQPEAFF; CDR3nt: TGTGCCAGCAGCCCGGGACAGCCTGAAGCTTTCTTT; len: 12; v_gene: TRBV3-1; abundance: many; j_gene: TRBJ1-1; d_gene: TRBD1
CDR3aa: CASSYSGGLQETQYF; CDR3nt: TGTGCCAGCAGTTACAGCGGGGGCCTCCAAGAGACCCAGTACTTC; len: 15; v_gene: TRBV7-8; abundance: NA; j_gene: TRBJ2-5; d_gene: TRBD2
CDR3aa: CASRDDRVAEAFF; CDR3nt: TGTGCCAGCAGGGACGACAGGGTCGCTGAAGCTTTCTTT; len: 13; v_gene: TRBV6-5; abundance: NA; j_gene: TRBJ1-1; d_gene: TRBD1
CDR3aa: CASSPTGARGYTF; CDR3nt: TGTGCCAGCAGTCCCACAGGGGCGAGAGGCTACACCTTC; len: 13; v_gene: TRBV12-3/TRBV12-4; abundance: many; j_gene: TRBJ1-2; d_gene: TRBD1
CDR3aa: CASSAGTYEQYF; CDR3nt: TGTGCCAGCAGCGCGGGGACCTACGAGCAGTACTTC; len: 12; v_gene: TRBV28; abundance: many; j_gene: TRBJ2-7; d_gene: NA
CDR3aa: CSAKNPSRGLQPQHF; CDR3nt: TGCAGTGCTAAGAATCCGTCGAGAGGGCTTCAGCCCCAGCATTTT; len: 15; v_gene: TRBV20-1; abundance: few; j_gene: TRBJ1-5; d_gene: NA
CDR3aa: CASSTDGGYGYTF; CDR3nt: TGTGCCAGCAGCACTGACGGGGGCTATGGCTACACCTTC; len: 13; v_gene: TRBV7-2; abundance: many; j_gene: TRBJ1-2; d_gene: NA
CDR3aa: CASTPSGATDTQYF; CDR3nt: TGCGCCAGCACTCCTAGCGGAGCCACAGATACGCAGTATTTT; len: 14; v_gene: TRBV5-1; abundance: NA; j_gene: TRBJ2-3; d_gene: TRBD2
CDR3aa: CASSTAAGGTEAFF; CDR3nt: TGCGCCAGCAGCACCGCGGCAGGGGGCACTGAAGCTTTCTTT; len: 14; v_gene: TRBV10-1; abundance: many; j_gene: TRBJ1-1; d_gene: TRBD1
CDR3aa: CAWIPTRAQRLTGELFF; CDR3nt: TGTGCCTGGATTCCTACCAGGGCCCAGAGACTCACCGGGGAGCTGTTTTTT; len: 17; v_gene: TRBV30; abundance: many; j_gene: TRBJ2-2; d_gene: NA
CDR3aa: CASRIDPTNTEAFF; CDR3nt: TGTGCCAGCAGGATAGACCCTACGAACACTGAAGCTTTCTTT; len: 14; v_gene: TRBV2; abundance: NA; j_gene: TRBJ1-1; d_gene: NA
CDR3aa: CATSPNSGGAHNEQFF; CDR3nt: TGTGCCACCAGTCCCAATAGCGGGGGGGCCCACAATGAGCAGTTCTTC; len: 16; v_gene: TRBV24-1; abundance: few; j_gene: TRBJ2-1; d_gene: TRBD2
CDR3aa: CASSPFWGSVQETQYF; CDR3nt: TGTGCCAGCAGTCCTTTCTGGGGGAGCGTTCAAGAGACCCAGTACTTC; len: 16; v_gene: TRBV28; abundance: few; j_gene: TRBJ2-5; d_gene: NA
CDR3aa: CASTLADTVTGELFF; CDR3nt: TGTGCCAGCACCCTAGCGGATACCGTAACCGGGGAGCTGTTTTTT; len: 15; v_gene: TRBV6-5; abundance: NA; j_gene: TRBJ2-2; d_gene: TRBD2
CDR3aa: CASSGLTDTQCF; CDR3nt: TGTGCCAGCAGCGGGTTAACAGATACGCAGTGTTTT; len: 12; v_gene: TRBV9; abundance: NA; j_gene: TRBJ2-3; d_gene: NA
CDR3aa: CASSRGGLSSYEQYF; CDR3nt: TGTGCCAGCAGCCGCGGGGGCCTAAGCTCCTACGAGCAGTACTTC; len: 15; v_gene: TRBV12-3/TRBV12-4; abundance: NA; j_gene: TRBJ2-7; d_gene: NA
CDR3aa: CSARDHSGGYEQYF; CDR3nt: TGCAGTGCTAGAGATCACAGTGGAGGGTACGAGCAGTACTTC; len: 14; v_gene: TRBV20-1; abundance: NA; j_gene: TRBJ2-7; d_gene: NA
CDR3aa: CASSQGPRDGYTF; CDR3nt: TGTGCCAGCAGCCAAGGCCCGAGGGATGGCTACACCTTC; len: 13; v_gene: TRBV4-2; abundance: few; j_gene: TRBJ1-2; d_gene: NA
CDR3aa: CASSAGTGGTSNQPQHF; CDR3nt: TGTGCCAGCAGCGCCGGGACAGGGGGGACGAGCAATCAGCCCCAGCATTTT; len: 17; v_gene: TRBV12-3/TRBV12-4; abundance: many; j_gene: TRBJ1-5; d_gene: TRBD1
CDR3aa: CASSLPLVGGDTQYF; CDR3nt: TGTGCCAGCAGTTTGCCCCTCGTGGGTGGAGATACGCAGTATTTT; len: 15; v_gene: TRBV28; abundance: few; j_gene: TRBJ2-3; d_gene: NA
CDR3aa: CACYRGTGEETQYF; CDR3nt: TGTGCCTGCTACCGGGGGACAGGGGAAGAGACCCAGTACTTC; len: 14; v_gene: TRBV27; abundance: few; j_gene: TRBJ2-5; d_gene: TRBD1
CDR3aa: CATRRGDTQYF; CDR3nt: TGTGCCACCCGAAGGGGGGATACGCAGTATTTT; len: 11; v_gene: TRBV19; abundance: NA; j_gene: TRBJ2-3; d_gene: NA
CDR3aa: CASTTNPGPNTEAFF; CDR3nt: TGCGCCAGCACCACGAACCCCGGCCCGAACACTGAAGCTTTCTTT; len: 15; v_gene: TRBV10-2; abundance: many; j_gene: TRBJ1-1; d_gene: NA
CDR3aa: CSARDHGGQPQHF; CDR3nt: TGCAGTGCTAGAGATCACGGAGGCCAGCCCCAGCATTTT; len: 13; v_gene: TRBV20-1; abundance: NA; j_gene: TRBJ1-5; d_gene: NA
CDR3aa: CASRAEHGYTF; CDR3nt: TGTGCCAGCAGAGCGGAGCATGGCTACACCTTC; len: 11; v_gene: TRBV2; abundance: many; j_gene: TRBJ1-2; d_gene: NA
CDR3aa: CASSLEGGQADTQYF; CDR3nt: TGCGCCAGCAGCTTGGAAGGGGGGCAGGCAGATACGCAGTATTTT; len: 15; v_gene: TRBV5-1; abundance: few; j_gene: TRBJ2-3; d_gene: NA
CDR3aa: CASSLGLAPDTQYF; CDR3nt: TGTGCCAGCAGTTTGGGACTAGCTCCAGATACGCAGTATTTT; len: 14; v_gene: TRBV27; abundance: many; j_gene: TRBJ2-3; d_gene: TRBD2
CDR3aa: CASSGGGASSEAFF; CDR3nt: TGTGCCAGCAGCGGAGGGGGAGCGAGCTCTGAAGCTTTCTTT; len: 14; v_gene: TRBV9; abundance: NA; j_gene: TRBJ1-1; d_gene: NA
CDR3aa: CASSKTTGRGGGNTIYF; CDR3nt: TGTGCCAGCAGCAAGACTACAGGGAGAGGTGGAGGAAACACCATATATTTT; len: 17; v_gene: TRBV5-4; abundance: NA; j_gene: TRBJ1-3; d_gene: NA
CDR3aa: CASSLNDRSQAFF; CDR3nt: TGCGCCAGCAGCTTAAACGACAGGTCCCAAGCTTTCTTT; len: 13; v_gene: TRBV5-1; abundance: many; j_gene: TRBJ1-1; d_gene: NA
CDR3aa: CASSYSAGGLFNEQFF; CDR3nt: TGTGCCAGCAGTTACTCGGCGGGGGGGCTTTTCAATGAGCAGTTCTTC; len: 16; v_gene: TRBV6-5; abundance: many; j_gene: TRBJ2-1; d_gene: TRBD2
CDR3aa: CASSPPAGHSYEQYF; CDR3nt: TGTGCCAGCAGCCCCCCAGCGGGCCACTCCTACGAGCAGTACTTC; len: 15; v_gene: TRBV28; abundance: many; j_gene: TRBJ2-7; d_gene: NA
CDR3aa: CSAQQTSGRLTDTQYF; CDR3nt: TGCAGTGCCCAGCAGACTAGCGGGCGTCTCACAGATACGCAGTATTTT; len: 16; v_gene: TRBV20-1; abundance: few; j_gene: TRBJ2-3; d_gene: TRBD2
CDR3aa: CASSLADRYGYTF; CDR3nt: TGTGCCAGCAGCCTGGCCGACCGGTATGGCTACACCTTC; len: 13; v_gene: TRBV5-5; abundance: many; j_gene: TRBJ1-2; d_gene: NA
CDR3aa: CASSAWTGGDTEAFF; CDR3nt: TGTGCCAGCAGCGCCTGGACAGGGGGCGACACTGAAGCTTTCTTT; len: 15; v_gene: TRBV7-2; abundance: many; j_gene: TRBJ1-1; d_gene: TRBD1
CDR3aa: CASSYGTTYEQYF; CDR3nt: TGTGCCAGCAGCTATGGGACAACCTACGAGCAGTACTTC; len: 13; v_gene: TRBV28; abundance: many; j_gene: TRBJ2-7; d_gene: NA
CDR3aa: CASRTDSTDTQYF; CDR3nt: TGTGCCAGTAGGACAGACAGCACAGATACGCAGTATTTT; len: 13; v_gene: TRBV2; abundance: few; j_gene: TRBJ2-3; d_gene: NA
CDR3aa: CASSYSSSTDTQYF; CDR3nt: TGTGCCAGCAGTTACTCTTCTAGCACAGATACGCAGTATTTT; len: 14; v_gene: TRBV6-5; abundance: many; j_gene: TRBJ2-3; d_gene: NA
CDR3aa: CSARASGASDTQYF; CDR3nt: TGCAGTGCTAGAGCCAGCGGGGCATCCGATACGCAGTATTTT; len: 14; v_gene: TRBV20-1; abundance: NA; j_gene: TRBJ2-3; d_gene: TRBD2
CDR3aa: CASSTGQEGSPLHF; CDR3nt: TGCGCCAGCAGCACGGGACAGGAAGGGTCACCCCTCCACTTT; len: 14; v_gene: TRBV5-1; abundance: many; j_gene: TRBJ1-6; d_gene: TRBD1
CDR3aa: CASSLERTGYEQYF; CDR3nt: TGTGCCAGCAGCTTAGAAAGGACAGGATACGAGCAGTACTTC; len: 14; v_gene: TRBV11-2; abundance: NA; j_gene: TRBJ2-7; d_gene: TRBD1
CDR3aa: CASSYGGGSSYEQYF; CDR3nt: TGTGCCAGCAGTTATGGAGGAGGGAGCTCCTACGAGCAGTACTTC; len: 15; v_gene: TRBV28; abundance: many; j_gene: TRBJ2-7; d_gene: NA
CDR3aa: CASSWDVRELSGNTIYF; CDR3nt: TGCGCCAGCAGCTGGGACGTCCGGGAGCTCTCTGGAAACACCATATATTTT; len: 17; v_gene: TRBV5-1; abundance: NA; j_gene: TRBJ1-3; d_gene: NA
CDR3aa: CSARVDYSNQPQHF; CDR3nt: TGCAGTGCTAGAGTTGACTATAGCAATCAGCCCCAGCATTTT; len: 14; v_gene: TRBV20-1; abundance: many; j_gene: TRBJ1-5; d_gene: NA
CDR3aa: CASSQEGRTNTGELFF; CDR3nt: TGCGCCAGCAGCCAAGAAGGCAGGACGAACACCGGGGAGCTGTTTTTT; len: 16; v_gene: TRBV4-1; abundance: many; j_gene: TRBJ2-2; d_gene: NA
CDR3aa: CASSSSLAEETQYF; CDR3nt: TGTGCCAGCAGTTCCTCCCTAGCGGAAGAGACCCAGTACTTC; len: 14; v_gene: TRBV6-2/TRBV6-3; abundance: NA; j_gene: TRBJ2-5; d_gene: TRBD2
CDR3aa: CSVDGAEGEQTFF; CDR3nt: TGCAGCGTTGACGGTGCGGAGGGGGAGCAGACTTTCTTT; len: 13; v_gene: TRBV29-1; abundance: few; j_gene: TRBJ1-1; d_gene: NA
CDR3aa: CASSYGSGVGYEQYF; CDR3nt: TGTGCCAGCAGTTACGGGAGCGGAGTGGGATACGAGCAGTACTTC; len: 15; v_gene: TRBV6-5; abundance: NA; j_gene: TRBJ2-7; d_gene: NA
CDR3aa: CASRPNRHSSNTEAFF; CDR3nt: TGTGCCAGCAGGCCCAACCGTCACAGCTCGAACACTGAAGCTTTCTTT; len: 16; v_gene: TRBV6-5; abundance: many; j_gene: TRBJ1-1; d_gene: NA